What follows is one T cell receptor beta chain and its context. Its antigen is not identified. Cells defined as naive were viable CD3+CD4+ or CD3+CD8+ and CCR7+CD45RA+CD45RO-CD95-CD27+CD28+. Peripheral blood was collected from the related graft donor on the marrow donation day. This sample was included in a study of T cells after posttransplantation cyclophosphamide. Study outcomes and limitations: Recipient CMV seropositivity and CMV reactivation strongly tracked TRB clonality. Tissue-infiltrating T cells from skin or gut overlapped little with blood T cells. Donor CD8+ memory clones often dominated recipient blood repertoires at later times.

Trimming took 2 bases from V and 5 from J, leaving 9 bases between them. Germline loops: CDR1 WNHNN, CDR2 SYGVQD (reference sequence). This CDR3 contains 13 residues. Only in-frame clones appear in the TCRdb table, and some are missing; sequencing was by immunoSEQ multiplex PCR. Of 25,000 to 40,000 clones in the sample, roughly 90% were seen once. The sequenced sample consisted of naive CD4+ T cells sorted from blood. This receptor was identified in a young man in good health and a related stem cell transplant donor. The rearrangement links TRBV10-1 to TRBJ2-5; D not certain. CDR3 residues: CASSEVCRETQYF. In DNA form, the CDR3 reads TGCGCCAGCAGTGAGGTCTGCCGGGAGACCCAGTACTTC.